A selection of T cell receptor beta chains follows, all from one sample in a study of blood T cell repertoires in COVID-19. Measured with immunoSEQ multiplex PCR; TCRdb has only the in-frame clones, and not every one. Of 200,000 to 250,000 clones listed, around 90% are singletons. Source material: PBMCs or T cells enriched from blood (not recorded which). The receptors come from a man in his late teens or twenties with acute COVID-19. CDR3s include the opening cysteine and the closing phenylalanine or tryptophan. The order of the fields is V gene, D gene, J gene, clone size, CDR3 protein, CDR3 DNA. The D gene is left open where the match is weak. Not all rows give a size; the values are once, few, many and, for expanded clones, a class.

TRBV11-3,TRBD2,TRBJ2-1,-,CASSSSPPGLADPTQFF,TGTGCCAGCAGCTCCTCCCCCCCGGGGCTAGCGGACCCAACGCAGTTCTTC
TRBV28,TRBD2,TRBJ2-7,-,CASRDAGRVSYEQYF,TGTGCCAGCAGAGACGCAGGGAGGGTCTCCTACGAGCAGTACTTC
TRBV12-5,-,TRBJ2-3,-,CASGLSPRVNTQYF,TGTGCTAGTGGTTTATCGCCCCGGGTGAATACGCAGTATTTT
TRBV7-3,TRBD2,TRBJ2-1,once,CASSLTSPLGSSGRAWYNEQFF,TGTGCCAGCAGCTTAACGTCCCCACTGGGGAGTAGCGGGAGGGCCTGGTACAATGAGCAGTTCTTC
TRBV7-9,-,TRBJ2-1,-,CASSLALGSYNEQFF,TGTGCCAGCAGCTTAGCGCTTGGCAGTTACAATGAGCAGTTCTTC
TRBV19,-,TRBJ2-7,-,CASTDTPFGEQYF,TGTGCCAGTACGGACACCCCATTTGGCGAGCAGTACTTC
TRBV28,TRBD2,TRBJ2-1,-,CASSLGGGNNEQFF,TGTGCCAGCAGTTTAGGCGGGGGAAACAATGAGCAGTTCTTC
TRBV11-2,-,TRBJ1-1,once,CASSDQLTGLDTEAFF,TGTGCCAGCAGCGACCAATTAACAGGGCTCGACACTGAAGCTTTCTTT
TRBV30,-,TRBJ1-2,-,CAWSVGGQGYTF,TGTGCCTGGAGTGTGGGGGGGCAAGGCTACACCTTC
TRBV3-1/TRBV3-2,TRBD2,TRBJ2-3,-,CASSPTSDTSTDTQYF,TGTGCCAGCAGCCCAACTAGCGACACGAGCACAGATACGCAGTATTTT
TRBV11-2,TRBD1,TRBJ1-2,-,CASSGGQQYGYTF,TGTGCCAGCAGCGGGGGACAGCAGTATGGCTACACCTTC
TRBV28,-,TRBJ1-2,-,CASSSTGGYTF,TGTGCCAGCAGCTCGACGGGGGGCTACACCTTC
TRBV7-9,TRBD2,TRBJ2-1,once,CASSLGRMGLAGDEQFF,TGTGCCAGCAGCCTAGGACGGATGGGACTAGCGGGAGATGAGCAGTTCTTC
TRBV4-2,-,TRBJ1-6,-,CASSQDRRGDGSPLHF,TGTGCCAGCAGCCAAGATAGGCGGGGGGATGGTTCACCCCTCCACTTT
TRBV4-3,TRBD2,TRBJ2-7,-,CASSQASGSSYEQYF,TGCGCCAGCAGCCAAGCCAGCGGGAGCTCCTACGAGCAGTACTTC
TRBV27,TRBD2,TRBJ2-7,-,CASSTSASSYEQYF,TGTGCCAGCAGCACTAGCGCCAGCTCCTACGAGCAGTACTTC
TRBV27,TRBD2,TRBJ2-1,-,CASRETSGRPQALNEQFF,TGTGCCAGCAGGGAGACTAGCGGGAGGCCCCAGGCCCTCAATGAGCAGTTCTTC
TRBV7-2,-,TRBJ1-2,-,CASSLGRQDGYTF,TGTGCCAGCAGCTTAGGGCGACAGGACGGCTACACCTTC
TRBV5-5,-,TRBJ1-1,-,CASSLEWATEAFF,TGTGCCAGCAGCTTGGAGTGGGCCACTGAAGCTTTCTTT
TRBV5-1,TRBD2,TRBJ2-7,once,CASSLPTSGIYEQYF,TGCGCCAGCAGTTTGCCGACTAGCGGGATCTACGAGCAGTACTTC
TRBV9,-,TRBJ2-1,-,CASSSVGGDNEQFF,TGTGCCAGCAGCTCCGTGGGCGGGGACAATGAGCAGTTCTTC
TRBV6-5,-,TRBJ2-1,-,CASSPEPYNEQFF,TGTGCCAGCTCTCCGGAGCCCTACAATGAGCAGTTCTTC
TRBV2,TRBD2,TRBJ2-3,-,CASSERGDSDTQYF,TGTGCCAGCAGTGAACGGGGGGATTCTGATACGCAGTATTTT
TRBV24-1,TRBD2,TRBJ2-1,-,CATRSGSSREQFF,TGTGCCACGCGGAGCGGGAGTTCTCGGGAGCAGTTCTTC
TRBV7-3,-,TRBJ2-2,-,CASSPRAGELFF,TGTGCCAGCAGCCCGAGGGCCGGGGAGCTGTTTTTT
TRBV6-5,TRBD1,TRBJ1-5,-,CASNFGTGGQPQHF,TGTGCCAGCAACTTTGGGACAGGGGGTCAGCCCCAGCATTTT
TRBV28,TRBD1,TRBJ2-1,once,CASSLFVQGDRGLYNEQFF,TGTGCCAGCAGTTTATTCGTCCAGGGGGACAGGGGGCTCTACAATGAGCAGTTCTTC
TRBV6-4,TRBD1,TRBJ2-3,-,CASSFTGESTDTQYF,TGTGCCAGCAGCTTTACAGGGGAAAGCACAGATACGCAGTATTTT
TRBV19,TRBD1,TRBJ1-2,-,CASSTTRTGVMDGYTF,TGTGCCAGTAGTACCACCCGGACAGGGGTGATGGATGGCTACACCTTC
TRBV28,TRBD2,TRBJ2-2,-,CASSLWTSGMNTGELFF,TGTGCCAGCAGTTTGTGGACTAGCGGGATGAACACCGGGGAGCTGTTTTTT
TRBV9,-,TRBJ2-5,-,CASSPRAGETQYF,TGTGCCAGCAGCCCCCGGGCGGGGGAGACCCAGTACTTC
TRBV7-2,TRBD2,TRBJ2-3,-,CASSGRTSGSTDTQYF,TGTGCCAGCAGCGGACGGACTAGCGGGAGCACAGATACGCAGTATTTT
TRBV12-3/TRBV12-4,-,TRBJ2-7,-,CASSPGAGVEQYF,TGTGCCAGCAGCCCAGGGGCGGGGGTCGAGCAGTACTTC
TRBV4-1,TRBD2,TRBJ2-1,-,CASSQASGRASSYNEQFF,TGCGCCAGCAGCCAAGCTAGCGGGAGGGCAAGCTCCTACAATGAGCAGTTCTTC
TRBV27,-,TRBJ1-1,few,CAGNRDWNTEAFF,TGTGCCGGAAACAGGGATTGGAACACTGAAGCTTTCTTT
TRBV9,-,TRBJ2-1,-,CASSVSASQVGQFF,TGTGCCAGCAGCGTATCGGCTAGCCAGGTGGGGCAGTTCTTC